This T cell receptor beta chain was obtained from a study of neoadjuvant anti-PD-1 for oral cavity cancer. CDR1 MGHDK and CDR2 SYGVNS come from the germline V gene. The CDR3 loop spans 16 amino acids. V was clipped by 2 bases and J by 5 bases, with 17 bases between them. Documented time point: after neoadjuvant nivolumab, at surgical resection. Profiled with immunoSEQ multiplex PCR; TCRdb holds only in-frame clones, not every one. This sample has some 29,000 clones, with roughly 80% found just once. The material sequenced was PBMCs, taken after nivolumab (anti-PD-1) treatment. The chain combines TRBV25-1 with TRBJ2-3; D may be TRBD1 (5 bases). This TCR derives from a person between 40 and 85 years old with oral cavity squamous cell carcinoma. The CDR3 DNA sequence: TGTGCCAGCAGTGAAGTGGCCCAGGGTCGAGGAGATACGCAGTATTTT. Translated: CASSEVAQGRGDTQYF. Looking up the rest from reference TRBV25-1 and TRBJ2-3 gives the full variable domain: EADIYQTPRYLVIGTGKKITLECSQTMGHDKMYWYQQDPGMELHLIHYSYGVNSTEKGDLSSESTVSRIRTEHFPLTLESARPSHTSQYLCASSEVAQGRGDTQYFGPGTRLTVL.